What follows are 21 T cell receptor beta chains derived from one specimen sequenced in a study of blood T cell repertoires in COVID-19. Produced via immunoSEQ multiplex PCR; TCRdb's table is partial and in-frame only. Here the sample spans fewer than 350,000 clones, 85% to 90% being singletons. The material sequenced was peripheral blood. The receptors come from a woman aged 30 to 39 with COVID-19, enrolled during active disease.

The V gene is TRBV5-4, the J gene TRBJ1-2, with 7 bases fitting TRBD1. CDR1 and CDR2 from the germline V gene are SGHNT and YYREEE (reference sequence). This CDR3 comprises 14 residues. V lost 3 bases, J lost 8 bases, and 10 bases stayed unmatched. The CDR3 is CASSSLTGTVGYTF. CDR3 nucleotide sequence: TGTGCCAGCAGCTCTTTAACCGGGACAGTCGGCTACACCTTC.

The CDR3 DNA reads as TGTGCCAGCAGCTTGCGCCCAGCAGGGGTAGTAACCCTCCACTTT. Translating gives CASSLRPAGVVTLHF. The chain combines TRBV5-5 with TRBJ1-6, with D perhaps TRBD1 (6 bases). The CDR3 runs 15 residues. Trimming left V 1 base short and J 14 bases short, with 19 bases between. Germline V gene lookup returns CDR1 SGHKS and CDR2 YYEKEE (reference sequence).

The rearrangement links TRBV2 to TRBJ2-2, with 8 bases fitting TRBD1. This CDR3 is 12 amino acids long. The germline gives CDR1 SNHLY, CDR2 FYNNEI. After removal of 6 bases from V and 9 bases from J, the junction contained 3 bases not matched to a gene. The CDR3 coding sequence is TGTGCCAGCAGGGGACAGGCCAGGGAGCTGTTTTTT. It is translated as CASRGQARELFF.

The chain recombines TRBV27 with TRBJ2-3, with 8 bases matching TRBD1. Unmatched junction bases numbered 2, after V lost 6 bases and J lost 0 bases. Per the germline V gene, CDR1 is MNHEY and CDR2 is SMNVEV (reference sequence). The CDR3 totals 14 residues. The CDR3: CASSRDRSTDTQYF. The CDR3 DNA reads TGTGCCAGCAGCCGGGACAGGAGCACAGATACGCAGTATTTT.

The V call is TRBV19, the J call TRBJ1-5; 9 nucleotides match TRBD1. Germline V gene sequence: CDR1 LNHDA, CDR2 SQIVND (reference sequence). The trim removed 4 bases at V and 1 base at J, leaving 2 bases unmatched. The CDR3 contains 15 residues. This chain's CDR3 is CASSKQGASNQPQHF. CDR3 DNA sequence: TGTGCCAGTAGTAAACAGGGGGCCAGCAATCAGCCCCAGCATTTT.

The rearrangement joins TRBV7-6 to TRBJ1-3; D is perhaps TRBD1 (5 bases). Germline CDR1 reads SGHVS; CDR2 reads FNYEAQ. The CDR3 has 15 amino acids. Trimming left V 5 bases short and J 4 bases short, with 15 bases between. CDR3 sequence reads: CASSPRAGDGNTIYF. In DNA, the CDR3 is TGTGCCAGCAGCCCCCGAGCGGGGGACGGAAACACCATATATTTT.

The rearrangement links TRBV10-1 to TRBJ2-2; no reliable D call. CDR1 is WNHNN, CDR2 SYGVQD, per germline (reference sequence). The CDR3 sequence is 13 residues long. Trimming cost V 6 bases and J 3 bases, with 8 bases left between them. Here the CDR3 DNA reads TGCGCCAGCAGAGAACAGCACACCGGGGAGCTGTTTTTT. Its protein is CASREQHTGELFF.

The rearrangement links TRBV6-2 or TRBV6-3 to TRBJ2-1; TRBD2 matches 11 bases. With 0 bases clipped from V and 3 bases from J, the junction kept 7 bases outside the gene matches. CDR1 and CDR2 from the germline V gene are MNHEY and SVGEGT. The CDR3 contains 18 residues. CDR3 sequence (DNA): TGTGCCAGCAGTTACTCGGTTGTAGCGGGGGGGAGCTACAATGAGCAGTTCTTC. Its protein is CASSYSVVAGGSYNEQFF.

The J gene is TRBJ1-2, the V gene TRBV6-5, with D possibly matching TRBD1 (6 bases). The germline V gene encodes CDR1 MNHEY and CDR2 SVGAGI. CDR3 length equals 13 residues. V dropped 8 bases and J dropped 1 base, with 11 bases sitting between them. CDR3 region: CASQGSHNYGYTF. CDR3 in DNA: TGTGCCAGCCAGGGGAGTCATAACTATGGCTACACCTTC.

The chain joins TRBV7-9 to TRBJ1-2; TRBD1 might be the D (6 bases). The V and J ends lost 7 bases and 6 bases respectively, with 15 bases between them. Germline V CDR1 and CDR2: SEHNR, FQNEAQ (reference sequence). The CDR3 is 13 amino acids. CDR3 sequence reads: CASIRTGYHGYTF. CDR3 DNA sequence: TGTGCCAGCATCCGAACAGGGTACCATGGCTACACCTTC.

The chain is built from TRBV11-2 and TRBJ1-2, with 10 nucleotides matching TRBD1. The CDR3 length is 15 residues. Germline CDR1 SGHAT, CDR2 FQNNGV. V shed 1 base, J shed 6 bases, and the junction held 5 bases outside the gene matches. CDR3 loop: CASSLVGQGRNGYTF. The CDR3 DNA is TGTGCCAGCAGCTTAGTGGGACAGGGGAGAAATGGCTACACCTTC.

This clone was detected only once. J is TRBJ1-2 and V is TRBV23-1, with a possible D match to TRBD1 (6 bases). TRBV23-1 is an open reading frame, and its role is uncertain. V was trimmed by 3 bases and J by 0 bases, leaving 23 bases between them. The CDR3 totals 19 residues. The CDR3 here is CASSHYVGSGEESNYGYTF. CDR3 nucleotide sequence: TGCGCCAGCAGTCATTATGTTGGGTCAGGGGAAGAGTCTAACTATGGCTACACCTTC.

The genes are TRBV19 and TRBJ2-7, with a possible D match to TRBD1 (6 bases). Germline V CDR1 and CDR2: LNHDA, SQIVND (reference sequence). The CDR3 has 13 amino acids. The V end was cut by 8 bases, the J end by 3 bases, with 14 bases between. The CDR3 DNA reads TGTGCCAGTTCACAGGGAATCGACTACGAGCAGTACTTC. Translated, it gives CASSQGIDYEQYF.

V gene TRBV30 combines with J gene TRBJ1-2; 8 nucleotides line up with TRBD1. Looked up from germline, CDR1 is GTSNPN and CDR2 is SVGIG (reference sequence). The CDR3 covers 13 residues. Unmatched junction bases numbered 3, after V lost 2 bases and J lost 4 bases. As DNA, the CDR3 is TGTGCCTGGAGTACCGGACAGGGCTATGGCTACACCTTC. This codes for CAWSTGQGYGYTF.

The chain recombines TRBV15 with TRBJ1-2; D call uncertain. The CDR3 totals 15 residues. Germline V gives CDR1 LNHNV, CDR2 YYDKDF (reference sequence). V lost 1 base and J 7 bases, leaving 16 bases between the germline ends. Here the CDR3 reads CATSRGSPADSGYTF. CDR3 coding DNA: TGTGCCACCAGCAGAGGTTCCCCGGCAGACTCTGGCTACACCTTC.

The CDR3 is CASSQNTGTNEKLFF. The CDR3 DNA is TGTGCCAGCAGCCAAAATACAGGGACTAATGAAAAACTGTTTTTT. J is TRBJ1-4 and V is TRBV14; tentative D call: TRBD1 (6 bases). With 2 bases removed from V and 2 bases from J, the gap between germline ends came to 9 bases. CDR3 length: 15 residues. Per the germline V gene, CDR1 is SGHDN and CDR2 is FVKESK.

This clone was counted a single time. The chain uses TRBV4-1 and TRBJ2-3, with 9 bases fitting TRBD2. The ends lost 0 bases at V and 1 base at J; junction bases unmatched: 5. CDR1 is MGHRA and CDR2 is YSYEKL in the germline V gene. This CDR3 has 17 amino acids. The CDR3 nucleotides are TGCGCCAGCAGCCAAGAGGTGGCTAGCGGGGGCACAGATACGCAGTATTTT. It is translated as CASSQEVASGGTDTQYF.

The gene calls are TRBV9 and TRBJ2-7, with TRBD2 matching 11 bases. This CDR3 is 15 amino acids long. V lost 4 bases, J lost 5 bases, and 8 bases stayed unmatched. CDR1 and CDR2 from the germline V gene are SGDLS and YYNGEE. The CDR3 loop is CASSPSRLAGNEQYF. DNA of the CDR3: TGTGCCAGCAGCCCCTCTAGACTAGCGGGGAACGAGCAGTACTTC.

CDR3 in amino acids: CASSSDMNSNQPQHF. The CDR3 nucleotides read TGTGCCAGCAGCTCGGACATGAATAGCAATCAGCCCCAGCATTTT. The chain carries TRBV5-4 and TRBJ1-5, with a weak D call TRBD1 (5 bases). V lost 3 bases to trimming and J lost 0 bases, with 10 bases between them. Germline values: CDR1 SGHNT, CDR2 YYREEE (reference sequence). The CDR3 has 15 residues.

The chain carries TRBV12-5 and TRBJ2-1; 13 bases map to TRBD2. Germline CDR1 LGHNT, CDR2 FRNRAP. Trimming at V came to 2 bases and at J to 10 bases, leaving 11 bases not matched to a gene. The CDR3 is made up of 17 amino acids. In nucleotides, the CDR3 is TGTGCTAGTGGTTTGACACAACTAGCGGGGGGGCGTCTCGAGCAGTTCTTC. Protein sequence: CASGLTQLAGGRLEQFF.

This chain links TRBV7-8 with TRBJ1-2, with D hard to call. The V and J ends lost 4 bases and 4 bases respectively, with 4 bases between them. CDR1 and CDR2 from the germline V gene are SGHVS and FQNEAQ. This CDR3 has 11 residues. The CDR3 is CASSSLYGYTF. CDR3 nucleotides: TGTGCCAGCAGCTCCCTCTATGGCTACACCTTC.